This T cell receptor (beta chain) was sequenced in a study of OX40 agonist ivuxolimab in advanced cancers. Study-wide results and limits: CD8+ T cells (on average) carried more expanded clones than CD4+ T cells.

Here immunoSEQ multiplex PCR was the method, and the copy in TCRdb shows in-frame clones only, minus some. The profile shows some 64,000 clones, about 93% of them singletons. Notes on this clone: What it recognizes is unknown.

The CDR3 runs to 13 residues. Germline V gene lookup returns CDR1 GTSNPN and CDR2 SVGIG (reference sequence). V was clipped by 0 bases and J by 7 bases; unmatched bases: 3. The chain combines TRBV30 with TRBJ2-1, with 7 nucleotides matching TRBD2. This clonotype was obtained from an adult with an advanced solid tumor such as melanoma, head and neck, liver or kidney cancer. Here the sequenced sample was CD4+ or CD8+ T cells sorted from blood, taken in a trial of the OX40 agonist ivuxolimab. The CDR3 here is CAWSVLGGNEQFF. In DNA form, the CDR3 reads TGTGCCTGGAGTGTTCTCGGGGGGAATGAGCAGTTCTTC.